The present entry profiles one T cell receptor (beta chain) with its context. Per the original data handling: How many nucleated cells were present was estimated from reference gene primer amplification. Libraries were prepared by immunoSEQ multiplex PCR; TCRdb keeps only in-frame clonotypes and omits some of them. V and J calls and clone size are as listed in that table; D and trimming were resolved from the DNA. The data show approximately 240,000 clones, with under 90% seen just once and approximately 5.1% held by the top ten. This entry belongs to a study of blood T cell repertoires in COVID-19. In the study overall: Samples of COVID-19 (acute and convalescent) were obtained from the United States, Italy and Spain.

CDR3 length: 16 residues. V was clipped by 4 bases and J by 7 bases; unmatched bases: 13. From germline, CDR1 is SGHRS and CDR2 YFSETQ. The chain is built from TRBV5-1 and TRBJ2-4, with 8 bases that match TRBD1. The TCR comes from a woman in her fifties or sixties who had recovered from COVID-19. Source material: peripheral blood. The CDR3 sequence: CASSPGTGPRRNIQYF. The DNA of the CDR3 is TGCGCCAGCAGCCCCGGGACAGGCCCCCGGAGGAACATTCAGTACTTC.